The entry that follows covers one T cell receptor beta chain sequence. This entry comes from a study of blood T cell repertoires in COVID-19. Study overall: Collection of acute and convalescent COVID-19 samples took place in the United States, Italy and Spain.

Per germline, CDR1 MNHEY and CDR2 SMNVEV (reference sequence). V was trimmed by 1 base and J by 0 bases, leaving 13 bases between them. The CDR3 sequence is 16 residues long. Only in-frame clones appear in the TCRdb table, and some are missing; sequencing was by immunoSEQ multiplex PCR. The table has tens of thousands of clones, 75% to 85% seen once. The sequenced sample consisted of peripheral blood. This chain uses TRBV27 with TRBJ2-7; no firm D call. This clonotype was obtained from a woman in her 70s with acute or convalescent COVID-19. The CDR3 region is CASSLLRQPSSYEQYF. The CDR3 DNA is TGTGCCAGCAGTTTATTGCGGCAACCGAGCTCCTACGAGCAGTACTTC.